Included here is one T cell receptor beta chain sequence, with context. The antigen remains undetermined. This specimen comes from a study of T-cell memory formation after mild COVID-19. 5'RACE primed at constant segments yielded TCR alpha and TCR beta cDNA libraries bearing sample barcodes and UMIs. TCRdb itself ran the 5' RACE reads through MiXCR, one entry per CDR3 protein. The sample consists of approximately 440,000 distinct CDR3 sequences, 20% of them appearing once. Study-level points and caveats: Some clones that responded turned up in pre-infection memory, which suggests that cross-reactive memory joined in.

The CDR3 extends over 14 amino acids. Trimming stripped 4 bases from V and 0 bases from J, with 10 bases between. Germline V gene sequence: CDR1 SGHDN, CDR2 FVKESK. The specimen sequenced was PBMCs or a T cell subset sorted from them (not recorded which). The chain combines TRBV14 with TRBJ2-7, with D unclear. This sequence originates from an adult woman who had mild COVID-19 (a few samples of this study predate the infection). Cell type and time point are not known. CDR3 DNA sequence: TGTGCCAGCAGCCCCCTCGCAAGCTCCTACGAGCAGTACTTC. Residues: CASSPLASSYEQYF.